The rows below give T cell receptor beta chains drawn from one sample of a study of T-cell memory formation after mild COVID-19. TCRdb re-analysed the 5' RACE reads in MiXCR, keeping a single row per CDR3 protein. The sample consists of about 280,000 distinct CDR3 sequences, 8% to 9% of them appearing once. The sequenced sample was PBMCs or a T cell subset sorted from them (not recorded which). The receptors shown here come from a man aged 18-30 years who had mild COVID-19 (a few samples of this study predate the infection). Cell type and time point are not known. The CDR3 runs from the conserved cysteine through the conserved F or W. Each record gives: J gene, V gene, CDR3 protein.

TRBJ2-1 | TRBV7-9 | CASSPNHGNEQFF
TRBJ2-3 | TRBV20-1 | CSARGRGADTQYF
TRBJ1-1 | TRBV19 | CASTQDRVNTEAFF
TRBJ2-5 | TRBV7-3 | CASSTDGSQETQYF
TRBJ2-1 | TRBV12-3/TRBV12-4 | CASSPRLAGSYNEQFF
TRBJ1-5 | TRBV12-3/TRBV12-4 | CASSEQGVNQPQHF
TRBJ2-3 | TRBV27 | CASSYRTGGTDTQYF
TRBJ1-5 | TRBV7-9 | CASSLGDWPQHF
TRBJ2-3 | TRBV5-1 | CASSTGQVGTTADTQYF
TRBJ2-5 | TRBV4-1 | CASSLNGVMGETQYF
TRBJ2-3 | TRBV10-3 | CAIASDDEGAYF
TRBJ1-2 | TRBV4-3 | CASSKTGTGRYGYTF
TRBJ1-2 | TRBV12-3/TRBV12-4 | CASRQGGDGYTF
TRBJ2-1 | TRBV6-2/TRBV6-3 | CASSAPGLRVNEQFF
TRBJ2-7 | TRBV5-4 | CASSQGGTGGREQYF
TRBJ2-3 | TRBV11-2 | CASSLDIVGVLTDTQYF
TRBJ2-2 | TRBV4-1 | CASSQDRGGLNTGELFF
TRBJ1-6 | TRBV4-1 | CASSQVNRPLSPLHF
TRBJ2-7 | TRBV6-6 | CASSSRGGEYYEQYF
TRBJ1-2 | TRBV4-3 | CASSLIQGVGGGYTF
TRBJ1-1 | TRBV5-1 | CASRLMNTEAFF
TRBJ1-2 | TRBV4-2 | CASSPSTGDANYGYTF
TRBJ2-1 | TRBV5-1 | CASSGGQGAISYNEQFF
TRBJ2-2 | TRBV4-1 | CASSLGPSTGELFF
TRBJ2-6 | TRBV12-3/TRBV12-4 | CASSQEGRANVLTF
TRBJ1-5 | TRBV28 | CASSSVRGRQPQHF
TRBJ1-6 | TRBV7-2 | CASSRAIDNFSPLHF
TRBJ2-5 | TRBV7-2 | CASSLQPAGTQYF
TRBJ1-2 | TRBV5-1 | CASSRTGAGYTF
TRBJ1-2 | TRBV6-6 | CASSEPGGYYGYTF
TRBJ2-3 | TRBV5-1 | CASSPSTSGGTDTQYF
TRBJ2-5 | TRBV2 | CASSDGTQGRTQYF
TRBJ1-2 | TRBV7-8 | CASSSLPRSGAPDYGYTF
TRBJ2-5 | TRBV11-2 | CASSSSSGGAETQYF
TRBJ1-2 | TRBV19 | CASSLQMQGHGYTF
TRBJ1-2 | TRBV7-3 | CASSLSGNTNYGYTF
TRBJ2-3 | TRBV4-1 | CASSPAGGEDTQYF
TRBJ1-4 | TRBV5-5 | CASSLVPRPPAREKLFF
TRBJ2-5 | TRBV5-1 | CASSLDGGPEETQYF
TRBJ2-7 | TRBV7-9 | CASSPPGGRYEQYF
TRBJ1-3 | TRBV5-1 | CASSPNRGFSGNTIYF
TRBJ2-1 | TRBV30 | CAWSFYAGRNEQFF
TRBJ1-2 | TRBV6-5 | CASSVGDYGYTF
TRBJ2-3 | TRBV14 | CASSQDTGVPATDTQYF
TRBJ1-6 | TRBV12-3/TRBV12-4 | CASSLAGGTPLHF
TRBJ1-2 | TRBV4-3 | CASSQDGALYGYTF
TRBJ2-2 | TRBV5-1 | CASSWVAGELFF
TRBJ2-1 | TRBV5-4 | CASSATASYNEQFF
TRBJ2-3 | TRBV10-3 | CAISPSGGPGTDTQYF